The sample holds a few counts of the clone carrying this T cell receptor beta chain. Antigen specificity is unknown. These data are taken from a study of blood T cells in healthy people across ages. The authors ran a second PCR of 7 to 11 cycles using a sample-barcoded 5' primer and a J-beta primer mix. CDR3-containing paired-end reads numbering at least 3 million came from each sample. One entry per CDR3 protein results from TCRdb running MiXCR on the 5' RACE reads. The profile shows 1,500,000 or so distinct CDR3 sequences, 35% to 45% of them singletons. Germline V gives CDR1 MGHRA, CDR2 YSYEKL. V was pared by 4 bases and J by 2 bases, with 7 bases of the junction left unmatched. The CDR3 loop spans 15 amino acids. Study results and limitations: Diversity was higher, and naive CD4+ cells more numerous, in long-lived donors than in aged donors.

Sample: blood. The sequence was obtained from a woman aged 18-29 years in good health. The chain uses TRBV4-1 and TRBJ2-5; 7 bases are shared with TRBD1. CDR3 sequence (DNA): TGCGCCAGCAGCCCCACAGGGGTTGGGCAAGAGACCCAGTACTTC. As protein: CASSPTGVGQETQYF.